Below are 9 T cell receptor beta chains sequenced from a single sample in a study of technical replicates of blood from a few donors. TCRdb keeps only in-frame clones here, not all; method: immunoSEQ multiplex PCR. The sample carries 55,000 to 65,000 clones, just under 95% recorded once. The sequenced material came from PBMCs. Receptors were obtained from a human donor in good health. Some clones in this sample may be carry-over from other donors' samples.

The chain has TRBV9 and TRBJ2-3; 7 nucleotides match TRBD2. The CDR3 runs 16 residues. Unmatched junction bases numbered 7, after V lost 0 bases and J lost 3 bases. Germline CDR1 SGDLS, CDR2 YYNGEE. The CDR3 nucleotides are TGTGCCAGCAGCGTAGTCGCGGGAGTAGTTACAGATACGCAGTATTTT. As protein: CASSVVAGVVTDTQYF.

The V gene is TRBV7-3, the J gene TRBJ2-1, with a tentative D call TRBD1 (5 bases). This CDR3 is built from 13 residues. CDR1 SGHTA and CDR2 FQGTGA come from the germline V gene. V gave up 8 bases and J gave up 0 bases, with 8 bases separating them. In DNA, the CDR3 is TGTGCCAGCGCCAGGGACTCCTACAATGAGCAGTTCTTC. Translated: CASARDSYNEQFF.

This chain joins TRBV19 and TRBJ2-6; weak D call: TRBD2 (5 bases). Germline loops: CDR1 LNHDA, CDR2 SQIVND (reference sequence). V shed 3 bases and J shed 0 bases, with 33 bases lying between them. The CDR3 consists of 24 residues. The CDR3 loop reads CASSMIQWRSGTTEGSSGANVLTF. The CDR3 DNA reads TGTGCCAGTAGTATGATACAGTGGCGTAGTGGTACGACTGAGGGTAGCTCTGGGGCCAACGTCCTGACTTTC.

The genes are TRBV6-5 and TRBJ2-1; no definite D call. The germline V gene has CDR1 MNHEY and CDR2 SVGAGI. Trimming left V 6 bases short and J 4 bases short, with 13 bases between. This CDR3 has 14 residues. CDR3 in DNA: TGTGCCAGCAGCCTTAGTATGACATACAATGAGCAGTTCTTC. Translating it yields CASSLSMTYNEQFF.

The J gene is TRBJ2-2, the V gene TRBV7-8, with D possibly matching TRBD2 (6 bases). CDR1 is SGHVS and CDR2 is FQNEAQ in the germline V gene. Between the trimmed V and J ends, which lost 5 bases and 1 base, there was a span of 14 bases. This CDR3 is built from 16 residues. The DNA for the CDR3 is TGTGCCAGCAGCGCCACTGGGCGGGAGAACACCGGGGAGCTGTTTTTT. Residues: CASSATGRENTGELFF. Supplemented by reference TRBV7-8 and TRBJ2-2, the full variable domain reads GAGVSQSPRYKVAKRGQDVALRCDPISGHVSLFWYQQALGQGPEFLTYFQNEAQLDKSGLPSDRFFAERPEGSVSTLKIQRTQQEDSAVYLCASSATGRENTGELFFGEGSRLTVL.

V is TRBV19 and J is TRBJ2-1; 8 nucleotides line up with TRBD2. Germline assignment: CDR1 LNHDA and CDR2 SQIVND (reference sequence). Trimming removed 3 bases from V and 9 bases from J; junction bases left unmatched: 4. This CDR3 comprises 13 residues. The CDR3 here is CASSIGLASEQFF. In DNA form, the CDR3 reads TGTGCCAGTAGTATTGGACTAGCCAGTGAGCAGTTCTTC.

This clone was detected once. The chain carries TRBV7-2 and TRBJ1-1, with a tentative D call TRBD1 (5 bases). The germline V gene has CDR1 SGHTA and CDR2 FQGNSA. Trimming cost V 5 bases and J 5 bases, with 12 bases left between them. The CDR3 covers 13 residues. Written as DNA, the CDR3 is TGTGCCAGCAGCGAGCGCGGGGGGACTGAAGCTTTCTTT. This gives the protein CASSERGGTEAFF.

The J gene is TRBJ2-2, the V gene TRBV7-9; 11 positions agree with TRBD2. J gave up 6 bases and V 6 bases, and 12 bases lay outside the gene matches. The V gene's germline CDR1 is SEHNR and CDR2 FQNEAQ (reference sequence). The CDR3 covers 17 residues. The CDR3 here is CASSRISGRVNAGELFF. Here the CDR3 DNA reads TGTGCCAGCAGTCGGATTAGCGGGAGGGTTAATGCCGGGGAGCTGTTTTTT.

The chain is built from TRBV28 and TRBJ2-1; D is perhaps TRBD2 (6 bases). This CDR3 region has 12 residues. Germline loops: CDR1 MDHEN, CDR2 SYDVKM. Trimming shortened V by 8 bases and J by 6 bases, and 11 bases separated the two germline ends. The CDR3 coding sequence is TGTGCCAGCCCCGTGGGGGGCAATGAGCAGTTCTTC. This sequence encodes CASPVGGNEQFF. Combining the CDR3 with reference TRBV28 and TRBJ2-1 gives the whole variable domain DVKVTQSSRYLVKRTGEKVFLECVQDMDHENMFWYRQDPGLGLRLIYFSYDVKMKEKGDIPEGYSVSREKKERFSLILESASTNQTSMYLCASPVGGNEQFFGPGTRLTVL.